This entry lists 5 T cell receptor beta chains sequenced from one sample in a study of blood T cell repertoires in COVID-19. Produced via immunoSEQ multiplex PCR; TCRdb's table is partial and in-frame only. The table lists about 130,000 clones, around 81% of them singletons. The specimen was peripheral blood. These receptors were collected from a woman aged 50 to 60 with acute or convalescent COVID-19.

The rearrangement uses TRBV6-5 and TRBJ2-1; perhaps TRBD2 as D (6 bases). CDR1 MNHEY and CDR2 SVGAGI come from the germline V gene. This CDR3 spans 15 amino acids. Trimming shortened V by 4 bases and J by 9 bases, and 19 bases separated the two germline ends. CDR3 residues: CASSSLTSSGAEQFF. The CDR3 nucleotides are TGTGCCAGCAGTTCCCTCACTAGCTCCGGCGCTGAGCAGTTCTTC.

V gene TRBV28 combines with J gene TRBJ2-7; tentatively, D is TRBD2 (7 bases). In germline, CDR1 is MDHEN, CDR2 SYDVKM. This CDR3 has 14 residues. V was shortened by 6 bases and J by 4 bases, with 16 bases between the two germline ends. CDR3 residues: CASSLGGEGYEQYF. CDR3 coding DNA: TGTGCCAGCAGCCTAGGGGGGGAGGGTTACGAGCAGTACTTC.

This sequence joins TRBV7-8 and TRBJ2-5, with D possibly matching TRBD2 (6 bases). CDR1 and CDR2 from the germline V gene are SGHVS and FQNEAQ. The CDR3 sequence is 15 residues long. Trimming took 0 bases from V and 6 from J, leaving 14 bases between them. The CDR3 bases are TGTGCCAGCAGCTTAGCTAGAACTAGCCCAAAGACCCAGTACTTC. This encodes CASSLARTSPKTQYF.

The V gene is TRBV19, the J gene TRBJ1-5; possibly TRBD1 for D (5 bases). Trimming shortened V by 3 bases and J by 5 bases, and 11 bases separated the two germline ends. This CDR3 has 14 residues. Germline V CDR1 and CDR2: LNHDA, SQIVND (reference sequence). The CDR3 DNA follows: TGTGCCAGTAGTATTTGGCAGGGTGATCAGCCCCAGCATTTT. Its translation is CASSIWQGDQPQHF.

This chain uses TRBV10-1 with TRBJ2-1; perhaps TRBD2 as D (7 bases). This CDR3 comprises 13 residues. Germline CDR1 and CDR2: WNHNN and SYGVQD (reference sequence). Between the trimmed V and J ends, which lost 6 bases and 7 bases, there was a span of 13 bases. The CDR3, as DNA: TGCGCCAGCAGCGGGAGGAGGGGGAATGAGCAGTTCTTC. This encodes CASSGRRGNEQFF.